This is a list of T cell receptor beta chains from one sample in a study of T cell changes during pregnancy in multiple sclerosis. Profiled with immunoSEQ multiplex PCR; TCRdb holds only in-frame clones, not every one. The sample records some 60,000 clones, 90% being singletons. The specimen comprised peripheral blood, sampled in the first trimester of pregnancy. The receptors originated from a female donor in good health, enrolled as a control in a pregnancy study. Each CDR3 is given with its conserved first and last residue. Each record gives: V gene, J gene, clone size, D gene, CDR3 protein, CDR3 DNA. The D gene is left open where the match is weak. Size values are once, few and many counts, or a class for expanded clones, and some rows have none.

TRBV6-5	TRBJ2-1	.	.	CASGQGSYNEQFF	TGTGCCAGCGGGCAGGGGTCCTACAATGAGCAGTTCTTC
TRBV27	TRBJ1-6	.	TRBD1	CASSIEGPRGYSPLHF	TGTGCCAGCAGTATCGAGGGCCCCAGGGGGTATTCACCCCTCCACTTT
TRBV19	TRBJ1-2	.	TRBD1	CASNLGGWRDYGYTF	TGTGCCAGTAACCTAGGGGGCTGGAGGGACTATGGCTACACCTTC
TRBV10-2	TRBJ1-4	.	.	CARTDSTNEKLFF	TGCGCCAGGACTGATTCAACTAATGAAAAACTGTTTTTT
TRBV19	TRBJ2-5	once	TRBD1	CASSVPNRGETQYF	TGTGCCAGTAGTGTTCCGAACAGGGGAGAGACCCAGTACTTC
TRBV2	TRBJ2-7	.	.	CASSAVLRRGGAEQYF	TGTGCCAGCAGTGCTGTATTGAGGAGGGGGGGGGCCGAGCAGTACTTC
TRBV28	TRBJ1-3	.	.	CASSRGGSGNTIYF	TGTGCCAGCAGTCGCGGGGGGTCCGGAAACACCATATATTTT
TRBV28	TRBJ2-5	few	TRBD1	CASSGTGKETQYF	TGTGCCAGCAGCGGGACAGGGAAGGAGACCCAGTACTTC
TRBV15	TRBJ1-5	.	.	CATSRDPGREGRPQHF	TGTGCCACCAGCAGAGATCCAGGCAGGGAGGGCCGGCCCCAGCATTTT
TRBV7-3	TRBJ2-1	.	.	CASSATSGIRWFF	TGTGCCAGCAGCGCCACCTCCGGGATTAGGTGGTTCTTC
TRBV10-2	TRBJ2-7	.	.	CASSDGTKYEQYF	TGCGCCAGCAGTGATGGCACCAAATACGAGCAGTACTTC
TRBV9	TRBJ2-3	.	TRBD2	CASSVATGGASTGTDTQYF	TGTGCCAGCAGCGTAGCTACGGGGGGGGCCTCCACGGGAACAGATACGCAGTATTTT
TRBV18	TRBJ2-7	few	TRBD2	CASSPSGRTSGRAFSYEQYF	TGTGCCAGCTCACCAAGCGGCAGGACTAGCGGGAGGGCCTTCTCCTACGAGCAGTACTTC
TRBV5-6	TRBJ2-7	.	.	CASSSVSVRLGSYEQYF	TGTGCCAGCAGCTCGGTGAGTGTGCGCCTCGGCTCCTACGAGCAGTACTTC
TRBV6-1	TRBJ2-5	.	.	CASSESDSKLETQYF	TGTGCCAGCAGTGAATCCGATTCTAAGCTTGAGACCCAGTACTTC
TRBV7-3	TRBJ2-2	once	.	CASSLLDRTGELFF	TGTGCCAGCAGCTTATTAGACAGGACCGGGGAGCTGTTTTTT
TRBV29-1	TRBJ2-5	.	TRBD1	CSVVRGLETQYF	TGCAGCGTTGTGAGGGGGCTAGAGACCCAGTACTTC